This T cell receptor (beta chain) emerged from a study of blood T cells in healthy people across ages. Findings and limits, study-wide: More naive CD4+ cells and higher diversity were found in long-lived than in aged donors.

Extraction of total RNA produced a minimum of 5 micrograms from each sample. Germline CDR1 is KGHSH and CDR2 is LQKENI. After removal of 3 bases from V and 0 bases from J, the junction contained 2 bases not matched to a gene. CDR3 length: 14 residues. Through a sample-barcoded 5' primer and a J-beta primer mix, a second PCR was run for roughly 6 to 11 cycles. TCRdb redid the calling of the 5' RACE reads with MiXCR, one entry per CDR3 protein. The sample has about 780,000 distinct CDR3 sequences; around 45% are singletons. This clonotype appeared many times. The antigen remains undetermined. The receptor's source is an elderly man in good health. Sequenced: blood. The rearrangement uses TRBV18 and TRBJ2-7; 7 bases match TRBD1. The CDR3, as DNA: TGTGCCAGCTCACCGGGACAGAGCTCCTACGAGCAGTACTTC. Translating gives CASSPGQSSYEQYF.